The TCR beta chain described here comes from a study of cytomegalovirus exposure and HLA in healthy donors. There are 15 residues in the CDR3. Germline assignment: CDR1 SGHRS and CDR2 YFSETQ. With 0 bases clipped from V and 8 bases from J, the junction kept 6 bases outside the gene matches. The PCR was carried out with 60 Vbeta primers and 13 Jbeta primers. Method: immunoSEQ multiplex PCR; TCRdb's copy keeps in-frame clones and lacks some. The table has more than 95,000 clones, over 80% seen once. The specimen was PBMCs. The rearrangement links TRBV5-1 to TRBJ2-1; 9 nucleotides match TRBD2. The receptor's source is a man aged 18 to 29 in good health and CMV-seronegative. The CDR3 loop reads CASSLVWREGHEQFF. Here the CDR3 DNA reads TGCGCCAGCAGCTTGGTTTGGCGGGAGGGCCATGAGCAGTTCTTC.